These 12 T cell receptor beta chains were sequenced from one sample in a study of regulatory T cells in long-lasting Graves disease. Time point reported: persistent/refractory GD, antithyroid drugs over 5 years with positive TRAb. RNA from PBMCs was the source of the TCR library. Researchers made TCR beta libraries by using iRepertoire HTBI primers and running Arm-PCR on CDR3 regions. TCRdb recomputed calls from the multiplex PCR reads with MiXCR, one row per CDR3 protein. The data contain about 460,000 distinct CDR3 sequences, about 20% of them singletons. Material: peripheral blood mononuclear cells (PBMCs), obtained when the disease was refractory, from a patient treated with antithyroid drugs. All receptors come from a female donor with Graves disease.

Many counts were recorded for this clonotype. V gene TRBV5-8 combines with J gene TRBJ2-7; 9 positions agree with TRBD1. The trim removed 3 bases at V and 0 bases at J, leaving 7 bases unmatched. The V gene's germline CDR1 is SGHTS and CDR2 YDEGEE. The CDR3 is 16 amino acids. This CDR3 is CASSSYPDRGSYEQYF. In DNA, the CDR3 is TGTGCCAGCAGCTCATACCCGGACAGGGGCTCCTACGAGCAGTACTTC.

This clonotype was recorded many times. V gene TRBV7-2 combines with J gene TRBJ1-2; the match to TRBD1 covers 7 bases. The CDR3 contains 14 residues. Germline loops: CDR1 SGHTA, CDR2 FQGNSA. V shed 6 bases, J shed 3 bases, and the junction held 7 bases outside the gene matches. The CDR3 loop is CASRAGGPDYGYTF. DNA of the CDR3: TGTGCCAGCAGGGCAGGGGGGCCCGACTATGGCTACACCTTC.

The V call is TRBV30, the J call TRBJ1-5; D not certain. Germline CDR1 GTSNPN, CDR2 SVGIG (reference sequence). The ends were cut back, 0 bases at V and 7 bases at J, with 10 bases in the middle. The CDR3 totals 13 residues. The CDR3 spells CAWSVVGRQPQHF. CDR3 nucleotides: TGTGCCTGGAGTGTAGTAGGGAGGCAGCCCCAGCATTTT. The complete variable domain, with remaining parts taken from reference TRBV30 and TRBJ1-5, reads SQTIHQWPATLVQPVGSPLSLECTVEGTSNPNLYWYRQAAGRGLQLLFYSVGIGQISSEVPQNLSASRPQDRQFILSSKKLLLSDSGFYLCAWSVVGRQPQHFGDGTRLSIL.

This clonotype was recorded many times. The chain links TRBV28 to TRBJ1-2; TRBD1 is a possible D gene (5 bases). Germline V gene data show CDR1 as MDHEN and CDR2 as SYDVKM. The CDR3 contains 14 residues. The V end lost 7 bases, the J end lost 2 bases, and 14 bases lay between the germline ends. The CDR3: CASTSGVGNYGYTF. The CDR3, as DNA: TGTGCCAGCACATCGGGGGTGGGAAACTATGGCTACACCTTC.

Ten or more counts support this clonotype. The chain combines TRBV5-1 with TRBJ1-1; the D gene is possibly TRBD1 (6 bases). Germline V gene data show CDR1 as SGHRS and CDR2 as YFSETQ. CDR3 length: 15 amino acids. Between the trimmed V and J ends, which lost 4 bases and 6 bases, there was a span of 19 bases. The CDR3 loop is CASSPGGGGHSEAFF. The CDR3 DNA reads as TGCGCCAGCAGCCCTGGGGGCGGCGGACACTCTGAAGCTTTCTTT.

This clonotype was detected ten times or more. CDR3 in DNA: TGTGCCAGCAGTCCCCCCGACAGGGCTGAAGCTTTCTTT. This codes for CASSPPDRAEAFF. The chain carries TRBV28 and TRBJ1-1; 7 bases map to TRBD1. CDR1 is MDHEN, CDR2 SYDVKM, per germline. V shed 5 bases and J 6 bases; nucleotides not matched to a gene: 6. This CDR3 comprises 13 residues.

The rearrangement links TRBV20-1 to TRBJ1-1, with D maybe TRBD1 (5 bases). This CDR3 spans 12 amino acids. Germline values: CDR1 DFQATT, CDR2 SNEGSKA (reference sequence). V lost 2 bases to trimming and J lost 8 bases, with 12 bases between them. Written as DNA, the CDR3 is TGCAGTGCTAGACAGGGTGGCGGGGAAGCTTTCTTT. Translation: CSARQGGGEAFF.

This clonotype was picked up many times. The V gene is TRBV28, the J gene TRBJ1-5; no firm D call. This CDR3 is 13 amino acids long. CDR1 is MDHEN, CDR2 SYDVKM, per germline. V was clipped by 3 bases and J by 6 bases, with 9 bases between them. CDR3: CASSFEEGQPQHF. The CDR3 region has the DNA TGTGCCAGCAGTTTTGAGGAGGGTCAGCCCCAGCATTTT.

The sample holds many counts of this clonotype. The V call is TRBV12-3 or TRBV12-4, the J call TRBJ1-2; 9 nucleotides agree with TRBD1. The junction had 13 bases not matched to a gene; V was cut back by 8 bases and J by 6 bases. The CDR3 is 15 amino acids. The CDR3 loop is CASGDKTGGDDGYTF. The CDR3 DNA is TGTGCCAGCGGGGATAAAACAGGGGGCGACGATGGCTACACCTTC.

This clonotype was seen ten or more times. The DNA for the CDR3 is TGTGCCAGCAGTTTCCTGGGGATAGGTGGGAGCTACGAGCAGTACTTC. This sequence encodes CASSFLGIGGSYEQYF. The chain recombines TRBV12-3 or TRBV12-4 with TRBJ2-7, with a possible D match to TRBD2 (5 bases). This CDR3 is 16 amino acids long. Trimming shortened V by 3 bases and J by 3 bases, and 18 bases separated the two germline ends.

The chain recombines TRBV7-2 with TRBJ1-3; no clear D. The germline V gene encodes CDR1 SGHTA and CDR2 FQGNSA. The V end was cut by 5 bases, the J end by 4 bases, with 9 bases between. The CDR3 length is 13 residues. DNA for the CDR3: TGTGCCAGCAGCCCTAATGGGGGAAACACCATATATTTT. Residues: CASSPNGGNTIYF.

This clonotype appeared a few times. The rearrangement joins TRBV7-2 to TRBJ2-5, with D uncertain. V was trimmed by 2 bases and J by 2 bases, leaving 18 bases between them. There are 17 residues in the CDR3. Germline CDR1 reads SGHTA; CDR2 reads FQGNSA. The CDR3 is CASSLPAGAPAQETQYF. The CDR3, as DNA: TGTGCCAGCAGCTTACCAGCAGGTGCTCCAGCACAAGAGACCCAGTACTTC.